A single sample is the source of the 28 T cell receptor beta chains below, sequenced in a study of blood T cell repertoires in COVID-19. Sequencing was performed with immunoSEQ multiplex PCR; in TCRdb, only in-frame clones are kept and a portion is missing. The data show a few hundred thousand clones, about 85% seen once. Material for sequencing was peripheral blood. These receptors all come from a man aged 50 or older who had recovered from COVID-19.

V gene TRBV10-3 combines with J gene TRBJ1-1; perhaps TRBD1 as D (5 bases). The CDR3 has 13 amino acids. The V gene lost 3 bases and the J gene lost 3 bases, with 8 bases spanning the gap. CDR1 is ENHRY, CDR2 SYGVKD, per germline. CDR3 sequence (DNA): TGTGCCATCAGTGAAGGAGGGGACACTGAAGCTTTCTTT. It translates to CAISEGGDTEAFF.

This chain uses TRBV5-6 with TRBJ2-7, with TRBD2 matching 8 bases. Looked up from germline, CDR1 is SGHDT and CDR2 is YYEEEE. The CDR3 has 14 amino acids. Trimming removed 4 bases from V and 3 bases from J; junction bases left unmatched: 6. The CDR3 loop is CASSKREIGYEQYF. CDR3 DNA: TGTGCCAGCAGCAAGCGGGAGATAGGCTACGAGCAGTACTTC.

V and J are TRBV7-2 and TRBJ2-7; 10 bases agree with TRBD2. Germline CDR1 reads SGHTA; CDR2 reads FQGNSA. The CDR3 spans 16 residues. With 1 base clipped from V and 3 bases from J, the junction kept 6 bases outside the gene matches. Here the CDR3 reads CASSLVEREGVYEQYF. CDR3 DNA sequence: TGTGCCAGCAGCTTAGTCGAGCGGGAGGGAGTCTACGAGCAGTACTTC.

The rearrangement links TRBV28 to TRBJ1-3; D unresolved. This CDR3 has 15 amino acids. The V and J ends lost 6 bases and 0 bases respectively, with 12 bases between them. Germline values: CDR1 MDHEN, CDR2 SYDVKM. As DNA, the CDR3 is TGTGCCAGCAGCCTCGGAGTGTCCTCTGGAAACACCATATATTTT. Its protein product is CASSLGVSSGNTIYF.

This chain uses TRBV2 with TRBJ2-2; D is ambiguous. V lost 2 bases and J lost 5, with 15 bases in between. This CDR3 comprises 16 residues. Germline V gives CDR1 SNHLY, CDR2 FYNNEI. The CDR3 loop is CASSELTYRTTGELFF. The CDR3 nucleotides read TGTGCCAGCAGTGAATTAACTTATCGAACTACCGGGGAGCTGTTTTTT.

The CDR3 sequence: CASSSYRVVNEKLFF. CDR3 coding DNA: TGTGCCAGCAGTTCCTACAGGGTTGTAAATGAAAAACTGTTTTTT. The rearrangement uses TRBV28 and TRBJ1-4; tentatively, D is TRBD1 (6 bases). Trimming shortened V by 4 bases and J by 5 bases, and 14 bases separated the two germline ends. The CDR3 spans 15 residues. CDR1 and CDR2 from the germline V gene are MDHEN and SYDVKM.

CDR3 sequence: CASSVLGDRDGNEQFF. Here the CDR3 DNA reads TGTGCCAGCAGCGTATTAGGGGACAGGGACGGGAATGAGCAGTTCTTC. The chain combines TRBV9 with TRBJ2-1, with 9 bases fitting TRBD1. This CDR3 is 16 amino acids long. Germline V gene data show CDR1 as SGDLS and CDR2 as YYNGEE. Trimming took 1 base from V and 7 from J; bases not matched to a gene: 9. The entire variable domain, with the rest obtained from reference TRBV9 and TRBJ2-1, is as follows: DSGVTQTPKHLITATGQRVTLRCSPRSGDLSVYWYQQSLDQGLQFLIQYYNGEERAKGNILERFSAQQFPDLHSELNLSSLELGDSALYFCASSVLGDRDGNEQFFGPGTRLTVL.

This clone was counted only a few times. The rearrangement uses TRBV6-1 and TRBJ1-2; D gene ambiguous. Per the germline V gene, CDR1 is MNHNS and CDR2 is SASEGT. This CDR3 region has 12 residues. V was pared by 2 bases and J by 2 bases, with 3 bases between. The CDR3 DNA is TGTGCCAGCAGTGAACTAAACTATGGCTACACCTTC. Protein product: CASSELNYGYTF.

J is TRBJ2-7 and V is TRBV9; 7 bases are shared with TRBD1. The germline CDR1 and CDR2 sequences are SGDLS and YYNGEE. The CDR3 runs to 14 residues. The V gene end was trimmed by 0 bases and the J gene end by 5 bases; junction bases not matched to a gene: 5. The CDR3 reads CASSVGQGVHEQYF. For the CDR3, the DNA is TGTGCCAGCAGCGTAGGGCAGGGGGTCCACGAGCAGTACTTC.

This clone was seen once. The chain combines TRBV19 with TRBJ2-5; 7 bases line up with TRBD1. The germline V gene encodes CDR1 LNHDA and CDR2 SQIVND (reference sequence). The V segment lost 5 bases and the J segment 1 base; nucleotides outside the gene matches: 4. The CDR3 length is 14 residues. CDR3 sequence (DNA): TGTGCCAGTAGTCGCCGGGACAGCCAAGAGACCCAGTACTTC. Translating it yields CASSRRDSQETQYF.

In DNA form, the CDR3 reads TGTGCCAGTAGTATCTCGACAGGGGGCCCACATGGCTACACCTTC. Protein sequence: CASSISTGGPHGYTF. The chain uses TRBV19 and TRBJ1-2; 10 bases map to TRBD1. This CDR3 is built from 15 residues. CDR1 and CDR2 from the germline V gene are LNHDA and SQIVND (reference sequence). Unmatched junction bases numbered 7, after V lost 3 bases and J lost 6 bases.

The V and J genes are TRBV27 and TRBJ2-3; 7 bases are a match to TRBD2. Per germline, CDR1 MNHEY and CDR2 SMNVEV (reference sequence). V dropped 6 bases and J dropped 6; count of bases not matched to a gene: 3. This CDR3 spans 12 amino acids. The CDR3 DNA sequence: TGTGCCAGCAGCGATAGCGGGGATACGCAGTATTTT. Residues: CASSDSGDTQYF.

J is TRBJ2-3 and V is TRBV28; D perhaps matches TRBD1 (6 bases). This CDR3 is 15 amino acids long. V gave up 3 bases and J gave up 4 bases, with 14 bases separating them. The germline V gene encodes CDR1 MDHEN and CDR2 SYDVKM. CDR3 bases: TGTGCCAGCAGTTTCGCAGGGGCGAGGTCAGATACGCAGTATTTT. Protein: CASSFAGARSDTQYF.

For the CDR3, the DNA is TGTGCCAGCAGCTCGAATAGCGGGGGGCTTGTGTATACGCAGTATTTT. Encoded protein: CASSSNSGGLVYTQYF. The rearrangement uses TRBV7-8 and TRBJ2-3; TRBD2 matches 10 bases. With V trimmed by 4 bases and J by 7 bases, 11 bases remained unmatched. CDR3 length: 16 amino acids. Germline CDR1 and CDR2: SGHVS and FQNEAQ.

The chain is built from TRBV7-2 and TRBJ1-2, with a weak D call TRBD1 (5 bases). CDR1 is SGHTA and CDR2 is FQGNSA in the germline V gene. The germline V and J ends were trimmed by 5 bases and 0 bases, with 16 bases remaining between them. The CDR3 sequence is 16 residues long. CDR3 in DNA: TGTGCCAGCAGCGCCCCAGGGAAGCCACCTAACTATGGCTACACCTTC. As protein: CASSAPGKPPNYGYTF. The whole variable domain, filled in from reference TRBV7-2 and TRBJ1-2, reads GAGVSQSPSNKVTEKGKDVELRCDPISGHTALYWYRQSLGQGLEFLIYFQGNSAPDKSGLPSDRFSAERTGGSVSTLTIQRTQQEDSAVYLCASSAPGKPPNYGYTFGSGTRLTVV.

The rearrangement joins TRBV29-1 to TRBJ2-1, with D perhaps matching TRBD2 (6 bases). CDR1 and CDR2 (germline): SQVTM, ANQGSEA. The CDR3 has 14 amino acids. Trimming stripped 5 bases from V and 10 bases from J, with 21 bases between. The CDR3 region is CSVRLGGWDEEQFF. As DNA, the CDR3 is TGCAGCGTTCGTCTCGGGGGATGGGACGAGGAGCAGTTCTTC.

This CDR3 is CASSLLAATNYGYTF. The CDR3 DNA sequence: TGTGCCAGCAGTTTGTTAGCAGCAACTAACTATGGCTACACCTTC. The chain has TRBV28 and TRBJ1-2; D not resolved. Germline CDR1 and CDR2: MDHEN and SYDVKM. CDR3 size: 15 residues. Trimming removed 3 bases at V and 0 bases at J, with 11 bases between.

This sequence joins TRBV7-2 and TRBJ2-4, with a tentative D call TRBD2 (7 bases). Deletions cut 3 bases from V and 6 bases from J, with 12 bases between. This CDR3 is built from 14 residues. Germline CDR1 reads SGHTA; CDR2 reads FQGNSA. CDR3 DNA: TGTGCCAGCAGCTTTGGGGGGGGCGTAAACATTCAGTACTTC. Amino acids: CASSFGGGVNIQYF.

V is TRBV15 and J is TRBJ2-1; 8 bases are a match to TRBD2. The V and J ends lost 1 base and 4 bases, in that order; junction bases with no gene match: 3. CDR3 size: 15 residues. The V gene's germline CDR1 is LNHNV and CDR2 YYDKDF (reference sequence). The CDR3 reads CATSRATSEYNEQFF. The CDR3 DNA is TGTGCCACCAGCAGAGCGACTAGCGAGTACAATGAGCAGTTCTTC.

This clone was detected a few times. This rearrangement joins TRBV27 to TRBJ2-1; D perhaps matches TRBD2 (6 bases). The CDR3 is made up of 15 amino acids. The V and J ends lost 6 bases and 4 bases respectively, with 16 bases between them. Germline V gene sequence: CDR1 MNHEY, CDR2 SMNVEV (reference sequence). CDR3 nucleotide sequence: TGTGCCAGCAGACGCCCCGGGGGACCTTACAATGAGCAGTTCTTC. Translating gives CASRRPGGPYNEQFF.

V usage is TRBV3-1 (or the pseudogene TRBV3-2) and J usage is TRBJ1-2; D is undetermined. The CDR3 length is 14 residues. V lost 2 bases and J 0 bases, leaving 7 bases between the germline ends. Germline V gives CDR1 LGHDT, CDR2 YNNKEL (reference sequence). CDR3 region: CASSQFSTNYGYTF. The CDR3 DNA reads TGTGCCAGCAGCCAATTTTCTACTAACTATGGCTACACCTTC.

The CDR3 region is CASRGGGPGNEQFF. The CDR3 coding sequence is TGTGCCAGCCGCGGGGGGGGACCGGGCAATGAGCAGTTCTTC. The chain joins TRBV9 to TRBJ2-1, with TRBD2 matching over 9 bases. With V trimmed by 7 bases and J by 6 bases, 8 bases remained unmatched. The length of the CDR3 is 14 residues. The germline V gene encodes CDR1 SGDLS and CDR2 YYNGEE.

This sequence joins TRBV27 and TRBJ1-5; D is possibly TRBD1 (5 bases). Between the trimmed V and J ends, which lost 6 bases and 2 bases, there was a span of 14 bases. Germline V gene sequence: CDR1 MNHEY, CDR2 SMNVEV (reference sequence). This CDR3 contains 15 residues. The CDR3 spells CASRGGIFGNQPQHF. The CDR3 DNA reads TGTGCCAGCAGGGGGGGGATTTTCGGCAATCAGCCCCAGCATTTT.

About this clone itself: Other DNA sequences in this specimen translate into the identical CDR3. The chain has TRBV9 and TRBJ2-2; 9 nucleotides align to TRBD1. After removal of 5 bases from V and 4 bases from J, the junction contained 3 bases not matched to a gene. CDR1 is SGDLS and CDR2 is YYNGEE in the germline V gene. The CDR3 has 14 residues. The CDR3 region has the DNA TGTGCCAGCAGTGGGACAGGGTCCACCGGGGAGCTGTTTTTT. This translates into CASSGTGSTGELFF.

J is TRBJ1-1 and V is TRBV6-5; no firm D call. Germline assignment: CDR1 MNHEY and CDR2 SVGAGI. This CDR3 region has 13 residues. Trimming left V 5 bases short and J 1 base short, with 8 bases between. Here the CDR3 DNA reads TGTGCCAGCAGTCTACAGCCGAACACTGAAGCTTTCTTT. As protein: CASSLQPNTEAFF.

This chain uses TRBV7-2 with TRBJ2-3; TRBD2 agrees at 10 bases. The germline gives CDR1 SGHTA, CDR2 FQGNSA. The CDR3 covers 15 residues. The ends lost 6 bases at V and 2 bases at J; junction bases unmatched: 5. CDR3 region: CASRAGLAATDTQYF. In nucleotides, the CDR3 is TGTGCCAGCAGAGCCGGACTAGCGGCCACAGATACGCAGTATTTT.

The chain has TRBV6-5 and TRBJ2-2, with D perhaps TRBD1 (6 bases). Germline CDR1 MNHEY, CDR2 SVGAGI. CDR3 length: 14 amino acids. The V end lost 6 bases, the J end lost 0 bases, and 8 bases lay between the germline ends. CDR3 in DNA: TGTGCCAGCAGGGGACAAACGAACACCGGGGAGCTGTTTTTT. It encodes CASRGQTNTGELFF.

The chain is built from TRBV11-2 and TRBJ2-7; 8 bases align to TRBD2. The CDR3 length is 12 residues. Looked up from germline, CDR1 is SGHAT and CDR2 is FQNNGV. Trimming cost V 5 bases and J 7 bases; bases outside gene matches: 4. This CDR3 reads CASSPSGSEQYF. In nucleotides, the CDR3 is TGTGCCAGCAGCCCAAGCGGGAGTGAGCAGTACTTC.